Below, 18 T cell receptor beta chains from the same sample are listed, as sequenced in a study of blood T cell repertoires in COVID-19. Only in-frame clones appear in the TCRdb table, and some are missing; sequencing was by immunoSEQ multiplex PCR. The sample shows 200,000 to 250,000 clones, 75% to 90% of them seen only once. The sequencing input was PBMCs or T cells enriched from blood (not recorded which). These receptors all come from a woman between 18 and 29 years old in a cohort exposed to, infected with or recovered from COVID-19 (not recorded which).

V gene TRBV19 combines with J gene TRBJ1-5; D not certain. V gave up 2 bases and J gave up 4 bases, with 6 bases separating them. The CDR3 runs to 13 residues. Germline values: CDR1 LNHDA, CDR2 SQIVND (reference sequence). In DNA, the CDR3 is TGTGCCAGTAGTATAAGAGTTAATCAGCCCCAGCATTTT. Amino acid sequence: CASSIRVNQPQHF.

The CDR3 sequence: CASSGQGAAGNTIYF. The DNA for the CDR3 is TGTGCCAGCAGCGGACAGGGGGCAGCTGGAAACACCATATATTTT. The V and J genes are TRBV7-9 and TRBJ1-3; 11 bases align to TRBD1. The J segment lost 2 bases and the V segment lost 5 bases, leaving 2 bases of the junction unmatched. This CDR3 contains 15 residues. Germline CDR1 reads SEHNR; CDR2 reads FQNEAQ (reference sequence).

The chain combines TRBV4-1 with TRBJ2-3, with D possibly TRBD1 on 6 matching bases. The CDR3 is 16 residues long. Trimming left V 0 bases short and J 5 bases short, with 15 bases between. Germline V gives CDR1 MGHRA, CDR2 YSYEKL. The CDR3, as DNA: TGCGCCAGCAGCCAAGATTTGGGGGCACCCCGAGATACGCAGTATTTT. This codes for CASSQDLGAPRDTQYF.

Here the CDR3 DNA reads TGCGCCAGCAGCCAAGGGGAGGGGGGGCCCTGGGCCAACGTCCTGACTTTC. Residues: CASSQGEGGPWANVLTF. The chain carries TRBV4-1 and TRBJ2-6; D may be TRBD2 (7 bases). V lost 1 base to trimming and J lost 5 bases, with 15 bases between them. CDR3 length equals 17 residues. Germline CDR1 reads MGHRA; CDR2 reads YSYEKL.

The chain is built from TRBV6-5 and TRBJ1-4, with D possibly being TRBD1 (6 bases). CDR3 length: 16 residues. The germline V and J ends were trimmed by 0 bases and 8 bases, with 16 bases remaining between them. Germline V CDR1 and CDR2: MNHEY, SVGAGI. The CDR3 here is CASSYSIQGVIEKLFF. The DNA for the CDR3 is TGTGCCAGCAGTTACTCGATACAGGGCGTGATCGAAAAACTGTTTTTT.

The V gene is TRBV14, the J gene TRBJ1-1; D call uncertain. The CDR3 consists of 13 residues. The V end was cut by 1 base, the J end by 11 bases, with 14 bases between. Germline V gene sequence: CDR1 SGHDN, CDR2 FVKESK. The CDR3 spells CASSQVSGRGAFF. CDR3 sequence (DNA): TGTGCCAGCAGCCAAGTGTCAGGCCGTGGGGCTTTCTTT.

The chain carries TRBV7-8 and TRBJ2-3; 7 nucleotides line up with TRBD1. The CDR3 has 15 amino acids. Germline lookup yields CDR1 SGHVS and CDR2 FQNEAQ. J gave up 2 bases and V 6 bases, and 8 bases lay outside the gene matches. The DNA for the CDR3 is TGTGCCAGCAGTCCCGGGACAGAATACACAGATACGCAGTATTTT. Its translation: CASSPGTEYTDTQYF.

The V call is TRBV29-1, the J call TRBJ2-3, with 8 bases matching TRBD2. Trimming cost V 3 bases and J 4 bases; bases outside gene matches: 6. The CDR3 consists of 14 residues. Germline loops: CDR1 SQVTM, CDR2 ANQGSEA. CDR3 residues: CSVEKGLGSDTQYF. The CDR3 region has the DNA TGCAGCGTTGAGAAGGGACTAGGGTCAGATACGCAGTATTTT.

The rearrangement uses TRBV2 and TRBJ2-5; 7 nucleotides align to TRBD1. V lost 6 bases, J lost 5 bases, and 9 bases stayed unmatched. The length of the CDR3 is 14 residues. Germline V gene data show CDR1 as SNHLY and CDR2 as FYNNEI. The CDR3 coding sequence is TGTGCCAGCAGCCGAGACAGGGCTATCGAGACCCAGTACTTC. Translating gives CASSRDRAIETQYF.

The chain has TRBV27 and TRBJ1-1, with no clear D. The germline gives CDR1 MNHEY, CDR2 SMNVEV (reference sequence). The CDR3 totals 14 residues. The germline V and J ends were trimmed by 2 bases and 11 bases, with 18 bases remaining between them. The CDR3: CASSLAPGRAMAFF. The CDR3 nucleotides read TGTGCCAGCAGTTTAGCCCCGGGGAGGGCGATGGCTTTCTTT.

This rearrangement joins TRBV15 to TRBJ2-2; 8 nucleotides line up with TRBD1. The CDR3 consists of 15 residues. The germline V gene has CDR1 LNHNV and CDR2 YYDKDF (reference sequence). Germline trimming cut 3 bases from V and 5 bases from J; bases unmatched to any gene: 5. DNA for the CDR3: TGTGCCACCAGCAGGTCCGGGACAGGAACCGGGGAGCTGTTTTTT. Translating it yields CATSRSGTGTGELFF.

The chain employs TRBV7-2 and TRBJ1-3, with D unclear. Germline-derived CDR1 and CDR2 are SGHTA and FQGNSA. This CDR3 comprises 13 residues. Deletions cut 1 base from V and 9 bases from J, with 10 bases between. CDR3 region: CASSLGASSTIYF. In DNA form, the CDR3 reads TGTGCCAGCAGCTTAGGGGCATCTTCCACCATATATTTT.

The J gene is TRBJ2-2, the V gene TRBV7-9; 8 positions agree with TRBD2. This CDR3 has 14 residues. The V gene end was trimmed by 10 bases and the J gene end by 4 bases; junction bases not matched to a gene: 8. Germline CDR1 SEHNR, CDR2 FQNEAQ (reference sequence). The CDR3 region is CAIREGLSTGELFF. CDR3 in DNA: TGTGCCATTCGGGAGGGCCTGAGCACCGGGGAGCTGTTTTTT.

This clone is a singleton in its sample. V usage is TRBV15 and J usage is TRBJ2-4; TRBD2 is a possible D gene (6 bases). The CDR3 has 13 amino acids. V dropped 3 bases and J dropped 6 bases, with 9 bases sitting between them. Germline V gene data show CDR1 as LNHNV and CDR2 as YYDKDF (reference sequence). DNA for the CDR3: TGTGCCACCAGCAGCGGAGGGTTAAACATTCAGTACTTC. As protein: CATSSGGLNIQYF.

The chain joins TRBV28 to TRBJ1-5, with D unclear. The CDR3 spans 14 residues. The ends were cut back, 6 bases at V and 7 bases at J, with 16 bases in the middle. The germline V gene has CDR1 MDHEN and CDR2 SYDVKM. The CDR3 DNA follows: TGTGCCAGCAGGGGAGCAGTCTCCGGACAGCCCCAGCATTTT. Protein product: CASRGAVSGQPQHF.

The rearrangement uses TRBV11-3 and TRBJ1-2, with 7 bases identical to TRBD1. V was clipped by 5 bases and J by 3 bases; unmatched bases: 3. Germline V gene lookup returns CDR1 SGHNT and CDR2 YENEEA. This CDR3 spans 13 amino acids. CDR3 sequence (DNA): TGTGCCAGCAGCCCTGACAGGGACTATGGCTACACCTTC. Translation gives CASSPDRDYGYTF.

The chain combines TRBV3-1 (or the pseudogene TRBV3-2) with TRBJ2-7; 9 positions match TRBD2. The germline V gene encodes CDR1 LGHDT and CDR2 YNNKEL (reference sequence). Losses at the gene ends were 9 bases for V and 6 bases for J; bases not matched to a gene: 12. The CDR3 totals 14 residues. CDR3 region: CASRETSGFGEQYF. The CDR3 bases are TGTGCCAGTAGAGAGACTAGCGGTTTTGGCGAGCAGTACTTC.

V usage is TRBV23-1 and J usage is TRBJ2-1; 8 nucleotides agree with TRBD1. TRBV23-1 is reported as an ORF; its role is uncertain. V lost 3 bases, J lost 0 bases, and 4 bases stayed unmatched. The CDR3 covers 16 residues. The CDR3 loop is CASSHIDRGSYNEQFF. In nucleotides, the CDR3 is TGCGCCAGCAGTCACATAGACAGGGGCTCCTACAATGAGCAGTTCTTC.